The 2 T cell receptor beta chains given below trace back to one sample, sequenced in a study of T cell changes during pregnancy in multiple sclerosis. The repertoire was sequenced with immunoSEQ multiplex PCR; TCRdb's copy has only in-frame clones and lacks some. Among tens of thousands of clones listed, 90% to 95% were seen once. The sample consisted of peripheral blood, taken in the second trimester of pregnancy. Receptors were obtained from a female donor in good health, enrolled as a control in a pregnancy study.

V gene TRBV7-6 combines with J gene TRBJ2-2; 12 bases agree with TRBD2. After removal of 2 bases from V and 3 bases from J, the junction contained 4 bases not matched to a gene. The CDR3 covers 17 residues. The germline V gene has CDR1 SGHVS and CDR2 FNYEAQ. CDR3 nucleotide sequence: TGTGCCAGCAGCTTACTAGCGGGAGGGAGTCACACCGGGGAGCTGTTTTTT. Protein: CASSLLAGGSHTGELFF.

The rearrangement uses TRBV5-4 and TRBJ2-5; 10 bases are a match to TRBD1. Germline CDR1 is SGHNT and CDR2 is YYREEE (reference sequence). CDR3 length equals 15 residues. V shed 4 bases, J shed 4 bases, and the junction held 7 bases outside the gene matches. CDR3 loop: CASSRTGGIGETQYF. For the CDR3, the DNA is TGTGCCAGCAGCCGGACAGGGGGAATCGGAGAGACCCAGTACTTC.